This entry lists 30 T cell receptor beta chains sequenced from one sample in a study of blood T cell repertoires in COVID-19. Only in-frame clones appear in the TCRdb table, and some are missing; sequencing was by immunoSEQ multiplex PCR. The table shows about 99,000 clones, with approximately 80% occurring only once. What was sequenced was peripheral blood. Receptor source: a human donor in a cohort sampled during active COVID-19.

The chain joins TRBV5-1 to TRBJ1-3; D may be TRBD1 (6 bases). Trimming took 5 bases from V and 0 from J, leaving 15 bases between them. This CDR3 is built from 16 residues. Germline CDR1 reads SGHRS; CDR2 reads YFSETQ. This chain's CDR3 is CASRRNPTGSGNTIYF. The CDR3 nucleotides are TGCGCCAGCAGACGCAACCCGACAGGCTCTGGAAACACCATATATTTT.

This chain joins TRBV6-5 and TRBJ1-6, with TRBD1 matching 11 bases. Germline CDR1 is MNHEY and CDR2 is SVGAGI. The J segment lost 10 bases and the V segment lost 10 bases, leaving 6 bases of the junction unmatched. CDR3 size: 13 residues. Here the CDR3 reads CATRTGGWSPLHF. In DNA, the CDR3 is TGTGCCACCCGGACAGGGGGCTGGTCACCCCTCCACTTT.

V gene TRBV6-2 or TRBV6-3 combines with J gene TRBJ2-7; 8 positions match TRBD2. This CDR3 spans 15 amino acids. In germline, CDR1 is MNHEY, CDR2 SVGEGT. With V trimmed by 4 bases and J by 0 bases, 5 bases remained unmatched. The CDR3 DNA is TGTGCCAGCAGTTCCTTAGCGGGGATCTCCTACGAGCAGTACTTC. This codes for CASSSLAGISYEQYF.

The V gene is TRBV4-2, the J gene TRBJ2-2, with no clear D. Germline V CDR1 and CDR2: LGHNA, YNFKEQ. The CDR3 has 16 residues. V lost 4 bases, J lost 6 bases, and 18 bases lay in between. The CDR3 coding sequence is TGTGCCAGCAGCCTTTCGACTCAAAACGACCCCGGGGAGCTGTTTTTT. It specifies CASSLSTQNDPGELFF.

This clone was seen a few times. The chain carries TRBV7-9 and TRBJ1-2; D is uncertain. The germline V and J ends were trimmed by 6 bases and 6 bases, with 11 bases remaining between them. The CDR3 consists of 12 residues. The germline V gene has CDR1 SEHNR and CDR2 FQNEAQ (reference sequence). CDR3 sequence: CASRSGSDGYTF. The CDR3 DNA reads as TGTGCCAGCAGATCTGGAAGCGATGGCTACACCTTC.

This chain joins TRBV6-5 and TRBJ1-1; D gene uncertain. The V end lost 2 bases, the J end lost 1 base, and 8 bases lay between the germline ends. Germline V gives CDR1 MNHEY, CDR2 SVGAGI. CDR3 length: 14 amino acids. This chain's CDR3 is CASSYKGENTEAFF. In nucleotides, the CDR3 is TGTGCCAGCAGTTACAAGGGAGAGAACACTGAAGCTTTCTTT.

The CDR3 DNA is TGTGCCTGGAGTGTATCAAATTCACCCCTCCACTTT. Its translation: CAWSVSNSPLHF. The J gene is TRBJ1-6, the V gene TRBV30; D is ambiguous. This CDR3 is built from 12 residues. The V gene's germline CDR1 is GTSNPN and CDR2 SVGIG (reference sequence). V gave up 0 bases and J gave up 7 bases, with 4 bases separating them.

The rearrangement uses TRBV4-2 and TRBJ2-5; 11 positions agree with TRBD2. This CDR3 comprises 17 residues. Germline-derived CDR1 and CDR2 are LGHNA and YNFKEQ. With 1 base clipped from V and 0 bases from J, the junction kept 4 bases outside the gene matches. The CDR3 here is CASSQASGGTYQETQYF. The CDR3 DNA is TGTGCCAGCAGCCAAGCTAGCGGGGGGACGTACCAAGAGACCCAGTACTTC.

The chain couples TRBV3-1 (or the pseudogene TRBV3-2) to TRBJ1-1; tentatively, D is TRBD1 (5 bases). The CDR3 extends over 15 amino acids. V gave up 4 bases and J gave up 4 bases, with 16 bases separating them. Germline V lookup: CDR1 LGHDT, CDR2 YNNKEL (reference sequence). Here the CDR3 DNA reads TGTGCCAGCAGCCCACAGGCGGCAGGGTCCACTGAAGCTTTCTTT. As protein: CASSPQAAGSTEAFF.

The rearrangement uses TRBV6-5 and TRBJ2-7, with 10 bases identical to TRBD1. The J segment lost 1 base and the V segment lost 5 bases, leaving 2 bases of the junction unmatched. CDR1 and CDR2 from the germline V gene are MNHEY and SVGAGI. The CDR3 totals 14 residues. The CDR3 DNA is TGTGCCAGCAGTAAGGGACAGGGGTCCTACGAGCAGTACTTC. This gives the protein CASSKGQGSYEQYF.

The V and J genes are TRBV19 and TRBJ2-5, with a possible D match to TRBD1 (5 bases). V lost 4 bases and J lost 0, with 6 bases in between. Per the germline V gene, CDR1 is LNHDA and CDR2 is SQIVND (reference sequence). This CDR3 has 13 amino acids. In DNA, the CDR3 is TGTGCCAGTAGTAAAGGGGACCAAGAGACCCAGTACTTC. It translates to CASSKGDQETQYF. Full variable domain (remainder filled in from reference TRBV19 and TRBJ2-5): DGGITQSPKYLFRKEGQNVTLSCEQNLNHDAMYWYRQDPGQGLRLIYYSQIVNDFQKGDIAEGYSVSREKKESFPLTVTSAQKNPTAFYLCASSKGDQETQYFGPGTRLLVL.

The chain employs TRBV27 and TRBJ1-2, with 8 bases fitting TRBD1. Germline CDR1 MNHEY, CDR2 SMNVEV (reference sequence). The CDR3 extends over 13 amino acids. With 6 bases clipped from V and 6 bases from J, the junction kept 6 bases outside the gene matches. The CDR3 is CASRTDRAHGYTF. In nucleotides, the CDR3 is TGTGCCAGCAGAACGGACAGGGCCCATGGCTACACCTTC.

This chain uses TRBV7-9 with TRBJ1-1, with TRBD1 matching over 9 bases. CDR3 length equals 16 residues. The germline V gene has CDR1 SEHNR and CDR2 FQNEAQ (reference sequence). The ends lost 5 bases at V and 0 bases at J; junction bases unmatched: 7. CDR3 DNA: TGTGCCAGCAGCGCACAAGGGACAGGGATGAACACTGAAGCTTTCTTT. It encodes CASSAQGTGMNTEAFF.

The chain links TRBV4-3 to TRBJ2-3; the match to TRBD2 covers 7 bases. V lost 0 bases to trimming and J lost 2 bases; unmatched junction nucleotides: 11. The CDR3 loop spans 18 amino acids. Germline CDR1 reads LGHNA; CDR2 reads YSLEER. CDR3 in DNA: TGCGCCAGCAGCCAAGATGCAGCGCGGGGGACCTTCACAGATACGCAGTATTTT. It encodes CASSQDAARGTFTDTQYF.

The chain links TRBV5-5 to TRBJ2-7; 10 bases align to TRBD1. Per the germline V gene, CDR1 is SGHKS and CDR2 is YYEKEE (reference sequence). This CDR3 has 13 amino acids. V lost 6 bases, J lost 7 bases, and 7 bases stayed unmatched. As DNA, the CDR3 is TGTGCCAGCACAAGACAGGGGGCTTGGGAGCAGTACTTC. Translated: CASTRQGAWEQYF.

CDR3 residues: CASSSRLAGPQETQYF. DNA for the CDR3: TGTGCCAGCAGCTCCAGACTAGCGGGGCCTCAAGAGACCCAGTACTTC. The chain carries TRBV9 and TRBJ2-5, with TRBD2 matching over 11 bases. Germline CDR1 reads SGDLS; CDR2 reads YYNGEE. CDR3 length equals 16 residues. Unmatched junction bases numbered 7, after V lost 4 bases and J lost 2 bases.

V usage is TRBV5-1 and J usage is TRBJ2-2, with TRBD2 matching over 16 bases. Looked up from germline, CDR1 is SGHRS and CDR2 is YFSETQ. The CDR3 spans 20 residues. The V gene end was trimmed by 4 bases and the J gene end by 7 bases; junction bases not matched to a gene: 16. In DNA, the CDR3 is TGCGCCAGCAGCCCCTGGAGTCCGGGACTAGCGGGGGGGCCGAACGGGGAGCTGTTTTTT. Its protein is CASSPWSPGLAGGPNGELFF.

CDR3: CASSIEGWENSPLHF. The CDR3 coding sequence is TGTGCCAGCAGCATCGAGGGCTGGGAAAATTCACCCCTCCACTTT. The rearrangement uses TRBV7-9 and TRBJ1-6; the D is unclear. The germline gives CDR1 SEHNR, CDR2 FQNEAQ (reference sequence). V lost 5 bases and J 7 bases, leaving 15 bases between the germline ends. The CDR3 consists of 15 residues.

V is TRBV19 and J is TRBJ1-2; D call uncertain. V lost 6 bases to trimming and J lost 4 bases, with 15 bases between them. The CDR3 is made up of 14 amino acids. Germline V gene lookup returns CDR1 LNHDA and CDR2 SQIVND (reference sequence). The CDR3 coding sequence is TGTGCCAGTAGCTCGGGGAGCAAAGGCTATGGCTACACCTTC. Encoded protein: CASSSGSKGYGYTF.

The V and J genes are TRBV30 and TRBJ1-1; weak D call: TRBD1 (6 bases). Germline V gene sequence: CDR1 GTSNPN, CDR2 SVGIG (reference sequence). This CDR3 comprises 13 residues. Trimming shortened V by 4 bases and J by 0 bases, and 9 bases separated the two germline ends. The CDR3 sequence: CAWNGQMNTEAFF. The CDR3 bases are TGTGCCTGGAACGGACAGATGAACACTGAAGCTTTCTTT.

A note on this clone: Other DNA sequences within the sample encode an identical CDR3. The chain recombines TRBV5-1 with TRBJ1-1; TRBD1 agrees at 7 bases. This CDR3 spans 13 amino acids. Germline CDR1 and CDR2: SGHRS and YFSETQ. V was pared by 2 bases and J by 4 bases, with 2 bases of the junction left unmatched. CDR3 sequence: CASSFQGGTEAFF. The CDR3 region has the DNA TGCGCCAGCAGCTTTCAGGGGGGCACTGAAGCTTTCTTT.

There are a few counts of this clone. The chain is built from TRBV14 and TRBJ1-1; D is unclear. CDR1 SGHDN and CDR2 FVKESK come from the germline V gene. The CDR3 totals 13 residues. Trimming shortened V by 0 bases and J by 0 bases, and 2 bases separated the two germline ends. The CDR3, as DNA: TGTGCCAGCAGCCAAGATATGAACACTGAAGCTTTCTTT. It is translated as CASSQDMNTEAFF.

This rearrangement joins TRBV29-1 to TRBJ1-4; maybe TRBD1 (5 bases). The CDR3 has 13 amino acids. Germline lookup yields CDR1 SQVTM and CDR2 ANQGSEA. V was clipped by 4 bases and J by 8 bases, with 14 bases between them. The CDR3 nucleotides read TGCAGCGTTGGCGCGGGACCCCAAGAAAAACTGTTTTTT. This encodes CSVGAGPQEKLFF.

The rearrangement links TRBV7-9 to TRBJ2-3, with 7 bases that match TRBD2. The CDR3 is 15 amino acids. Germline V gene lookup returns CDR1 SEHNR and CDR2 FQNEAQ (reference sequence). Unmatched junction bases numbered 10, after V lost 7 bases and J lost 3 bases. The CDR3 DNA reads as TGTGCCAGCACCGGGAGGAGGGTCGAAACAGATACGCAGTATTTT. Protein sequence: CASTGRRVETDTQYF.

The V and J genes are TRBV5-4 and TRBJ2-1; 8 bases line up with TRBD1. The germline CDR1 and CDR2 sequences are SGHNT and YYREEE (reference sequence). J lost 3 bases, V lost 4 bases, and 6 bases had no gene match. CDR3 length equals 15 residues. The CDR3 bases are TGTGCCAGCAGCCCGGACAGGGTTCGCTACAATGAGCAGTTCTTC. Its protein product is CASSPDRVRYNEQFF. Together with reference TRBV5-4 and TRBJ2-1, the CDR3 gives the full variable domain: ETGVTQSPTHLIKTRGQQVTLRCSSQSGHNTVSWYQQALGQGPQFIFQYYREEENGRGNFPPRFSGLQFPNYSSELNVNALELDDSALYLCASSPDRVRYNEQFFGPGTRLTVL.

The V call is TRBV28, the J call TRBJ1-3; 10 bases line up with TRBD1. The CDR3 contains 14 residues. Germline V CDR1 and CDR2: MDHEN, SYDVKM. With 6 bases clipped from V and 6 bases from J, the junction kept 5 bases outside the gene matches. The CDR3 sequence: CASRRQGAPNTIYF. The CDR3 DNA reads TGTGCCAGCAGGCGACAGGGGGCCCCAAACACCATATATTTT.

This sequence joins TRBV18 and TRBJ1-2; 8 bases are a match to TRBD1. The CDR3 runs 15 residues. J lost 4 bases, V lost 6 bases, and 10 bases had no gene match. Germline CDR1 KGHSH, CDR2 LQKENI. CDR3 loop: CASSLRTGRTYGYTF. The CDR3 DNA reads TGTGCCAGCTCCCTGAGGACAGGGCGTACCTATGGCTACACCTTC. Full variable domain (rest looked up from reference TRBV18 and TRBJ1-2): NAGVMQNPRHLVRRRGQEARLRCSPMKGHSHVYWYRQLPEEGLKFMVYLQKENIIDESGMPKERFSAEFPKEGPSILRIQQVVRGDSAAYFCASSLRTGRTYGYTFGSGTRLTVV.

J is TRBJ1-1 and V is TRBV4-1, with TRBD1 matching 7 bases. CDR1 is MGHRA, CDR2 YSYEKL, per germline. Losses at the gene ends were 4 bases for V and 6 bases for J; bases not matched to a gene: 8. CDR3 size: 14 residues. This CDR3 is CASSPTGRKPEAFF. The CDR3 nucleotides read TGCGCCAGCAGCCCGACAGGGAGAAAGCCTGAAGCTTTCTTT.

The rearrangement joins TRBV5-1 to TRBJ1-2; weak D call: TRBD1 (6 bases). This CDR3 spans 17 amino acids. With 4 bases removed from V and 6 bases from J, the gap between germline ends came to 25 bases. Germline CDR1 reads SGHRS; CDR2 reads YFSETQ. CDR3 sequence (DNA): TGCGCCAGCAGCCTCCGATCGGGGGGCGCCGGTGGGGATGGCTACACCTTC. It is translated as CASSLRSGGAGGDGYTF.

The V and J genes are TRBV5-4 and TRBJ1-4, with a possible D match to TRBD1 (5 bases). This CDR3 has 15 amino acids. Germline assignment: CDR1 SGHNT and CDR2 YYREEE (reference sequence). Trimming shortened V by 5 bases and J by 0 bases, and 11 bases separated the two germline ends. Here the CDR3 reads CASRGEGPTNEKLFF. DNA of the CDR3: TGTGCCAGCAGAGGGGAGGGGCCAACTAATGAAAAACTGTTTTTT.